These 32 T cell receptor beta chains came from one sample sequenced in a study of cytomegalovirus exposure and HLA in healthy donors. Assay: immunoSEQ multiplex PCR; the TCRdb copy retains only in-frame clones and omits some. The table includes about 56,000 clones, 93% detected once. The sequenced material came from PBMCs. The origin of the receptors is a woman under 30 in good health and CMV-seropositive.

The chain employs TRBV4-1 and TRBJ2-1; TRBD1 is a possible D gene (6 bases). The CDR3 totals 13 residues. V was shortened by 2 bases and J by 7 bases, with 9 bases between the two germline ends. CDR1 is MGHRA and CDR2 is YSYEKL in the germline V gene. CDR3 protein: CASSQLGANEQFF. The DNA for the CDR3 is TGCGCCAGCAGCCAACTGGGGGCTAATGAGCAGTTCTTC.

This clone was counted a single time. The chain recombines TRBV10-3 with TRBJ1-5, with 9 bases that match TRBD1. CDR3 length: 14 residues. From germline, CDR1 is ENHRY and CDR2 SYGVKD. With 2 bases clipped from V and 7 bases from J, the junction kept 3 bases outside the gene matches. CDR3 residues: CAISELQGAQPQHF. CDR3 in DNA: TGTGCCATCAGTGAGCTACAGGGGGCACAGCCCCAGCATTTT.

V usage is TRBV4-1 and J usage is TRBJ1-4; D call uncertain. Germline assignment: CDR1 MGHRA and CDR2 YSYEKL. The CDR3 has 14 residues. Trimming shortened V by 7 bases and J by 7 bases, and 16 bases separated the two germline ends. CDR3 loop: CASIDQPSGEKLFF. The CDR3 bases are TGCGCCAGCATAGATCAACCTTCGGGTGAAAAACTGTTTTTT.

The chain employs TRBV7-3 and TRBJ2-4, with D possibly TRBD2 on 6 matching bases. Germline V gives CDR1 SGHTA, CDR2 FQGTGA. CDR3 length: 17 amino acids. V was clipped by 5 bases and J by 5 bases, with 22 bases between them. The CDR3 DNA follows: TGTGCCAGCAGCCCCCCGGGCCGATCGGGGGAGGAAAACATTCAGTACTTC. Translating it yields CASSPPGRSGEENIQYF.

The chain employs TRBV30 and TRBJ1-3, with D perhaps matching TRBD1 (5 bases). Germline V gene sequence: CDR1 GTSNPN, CDR2 SVGIG (reference sequence). CDR3 length equals 12 residues. V was cut by 6 bases and J by 2 bases, with 8 bases left in between. This chain's CDR3 is CACRVPGNTIYF. CDR3 DNA sequence: TGTGCCTGCAGGGTACCTGGAAACACCATATATTTT.

The chain couples TRBV5-1 to TRBJ1-2; 9 positions agree with TRBD1. This CDR3 is 15 amino acids long. CDR1 and CDR2 from the germline V gene are SGHRS and YFSETQ. Trimming removed 7 bases from V and 6 bases from J; junction bases left unmatched: 13. The CDR3, as DNA: TGCGCCAGCGGAACAGGGGGCGCAGAGCGCGATGGCTACACCTTC. It specifies CASGTGGAERDGYTF.

CDR3 DNA: TGCAGCGTCGGCATGGGCGGGGGAACAGATACGCAGTATTTT. Translated: CSVGMGGGTDTQYF. The chain is built from TRBV29-1 and TRBJ2-3; the match to TRBD2 covers 7 bases. Unmatched junction bases numbered 9, after V lost 6 bases and J lost 3 bases. CDR1 is SQVTM, CDR2 ANQGSEA, per germline. The CDR3 runs to 14 residues.

The chain uses TRBV27 and TRBJ2-1; D uncertain. The V end lost 0 bases, the J end lost 0 bases, and 6 bases lay between the germline ends. The V gene's germline CDR1 is MNHEY and CDR2 SMNVEV (reference sequence). The CDR3 extends over 15 amino acids. This CDR3 is CASSLSVSSYNEQFF. The CDR3 nucleotides are TGTGCCAGCAGTTTATCGGTGAGCTCCTACAATGAGCAGTTCTTC.

J is TRBJ1-1 and V is TRBV2; D gene uncertain. The CDR3 length is 12 residues. V was pared by 2 bases and J by 5 bases, with 6 bases between. Germline values: CDR1 SNHLY, CDR2 FYNNEI. The chain's CDR3 is CASSETTTEAFF. The CDR3 bases are TGTGCCAGCAGTGAAACTACGACTGAAGCTTTCTTT.

The V gene is TRBV9, the J gene TRBJ1-3; a possible D gene is TRBD1 (5 bases). Germline V gene data show CDR1 as SGDLS and CDR2 as YYNGEE. The CDR3 has 18 amino acids. V was cut by 4 bases and J by 2 bases, with 22 bases left in between. CDR3 coding DNA: TGTGCCAGCAGCCCTAAGGGAGGGACGGAGGGTCCTGGAAACACCATATATTTT. This encodes CASSPKGGTEGPGNTIYF.

CDR3 in amino acids: CASSLDTGYYGYTF. CDR3 in DNA: TGTGCCAGCAGCTTAGATACAGGTTACTATGGCTACACCTTC. The V call is TRBV11-2, the J call TRBJ1-2; TRBD1 is a possible D gene (5 bases). Germline values: CDR1 SGHAT, CDR2 FQNNGV. The CDR3 totals 14 residues. Trimming removed 0 bases at V and 3 bases at J, with 8 bases between.

This clone has a single count. The gene calls are TRBV7-2 and TRBJ1-2; 8 bases are a match to TRBD1. The V gene end was trimmed by 5 bases and the J gene end by 8 bases; junction bases not matched to a gene: 7. In germline, CDR1 is SGHTA, CDR2 FQGNSA. The CDR3 is 13 amino acids. The CDR3 loop reads CASSPGQGWGYTF. CDR3 sequence (DNA): TGTGCCAGCAGCCCCGGACAGGGATGGGGCTACACCTTC. The complete variable domain, with remaining parts taken from reference TRBV7-2 and TRBJ1-2, reads GAGVSQSPSNKVTEKGKDVELRCDPISGHTALYWYRQSLGQGLEFLIYFQGNSAPDKSGLPSDRFSAERTGGSVSTLTIQRTQQEDSAVYLCASSPGQGWGYTFGSGTRLTVV.

The J gene is TRBJ1-5, the V gene TRBV30, with 9 bases aligning to TRBD1. This CDR3 has 14 residues. The germline V gene encodes CDR1 GTSNPN and CDR2 SVGIG (reference sequence). V was pared by 1 base and J by 9 bases, with 7 bases of the junction left unmatched. CDR3 in DNA: TGTGCCTGGAGTGGAGACAGGGGGAGTGGGCCCCAGCATTTT. The encoded protein is CAWSGDRGSGPQHF.

The chain has TRBV7-9 and TRBJ1-4; no reliable D call. The CDR3 consists of 15 residues. Trimming removed 5 bases from V and 0 bases from J, with 10 bases in between. Germline V lookup: CDR1 SEHNR, CDR2 FQNEAQ (reference sequence). CDR3 nucleotide sequence: TGTGCCAGCAGCCGAGACTTGGCAACTAATGAAAAACTGTTTTTT. Translation gives CASSRDLATNEKLFF.

The V and J genes are TRBV7-7 and TRBJ1-5; D might be TRBD1 (5 bases). V dropped 1 base and J dropped 3 bases, with 10 bases sitting between them. The CDR3 length is 15 residues. In germline, CDR1 is SSHAT, CDR2 FNYEAQ (reference sequence). The CDR3 DNA is TGTGCCAGCAGCTTAGGACAAGGGGCCAATCAGCCCCAGCATTTT. Encoded protein: CASSLGQGANQPQHF. The variable domain in full, completed from reference TRBV7-7 and TRBJ1-5, reads GAGVSQSPRYKVTKRGQDVTLRCDPISSHATLYWYQQALGQGPEFLTYFNYEAQPDKSGLPSDRFSAERPEGSISTLTIQRTEQRDSAMYRCASSLGQGANQPQHFGDGTRLSIL.

J is TRBJ1-1 and V is TRBV18; D possibly corresponds to TRBD1 (5 bases). Germline CDR1 reads KGHSH; CDR2 reads LQKENI. V lost 1 base to trimming and J lost 4 bases, with 10 bases between them. This CDR3 contains 14 residues. This CDR3 is CASSPRQGLTEAFF. CDR3 coding DNA: TGTGCCAGCTCACCACGGCAGGGCCTCACTGAAGCTTTCTTT.

V gene TRBV9 combines with J gene TRBJ1-4, with D tentatively TRBD1 (5 bases). The CDR3 extends over 15 amino acids. Trimming took off 4 bases at V and 8 bases at J, with 18 bases between the two ends. The germline CDR1 and CDR2 sequences are SGDLS and YYNGEE. For the CDR3, the DNA is TGTGCCAGCAGCCCACAGGAGCACGGCTACGAAAAACTGTTTTTT. Its protein product is CASSPQEHGYEKLFF. The whole variable domain, filled in from reference TRBV9 and TRBJ1-4, reads DSGVTQTPKHLITATGQRVTLRCSPRSGDLSVYWYQQSLDQGLQFLIQYYNGEERAKGNILERFSAQQFPDLHSELNLSSLELGDSALYFCASSPQEHGYEKLFFGSGTQLSVL.

The rearrangement uses TRBV9 and TRBJ2-3; possible D gene TRBD1, 5 bases. Germline V gives CDR1 SGDLS, CDR2 YYNGEE. Trimming removed 0 bases at V and 3 bases at J, with 11 bases between. The CDR3 sequence is 15 residues long. CDR3 DNA: TGTGCCAGCAGCGTAGGGTGGGGCAGGACAGATACGCAGTATTTT. This encodes CASSVGWGRTDTQYF.

The chain links TRBV5-8 to TRBJ1-5, with 9 bases fitting TRBD1. This CDR3 is 15 amino acids long. V lost 5 bases and J lost 6; bases outside the gene matches: 9. Germline CDR1 and CDR2: SGHTS and YDEGEE. As DNA, the CDR3 is TGTGCCAGCAGTTGGGACAGGGCACGTCGTCAGCCCCAGCATTTT. Translating it yields CASSWDRARRQPQHF.

V and J are TRBV6-6 and TRBJ1-5; no clear D. Germline V gene sequence: CDR1 MNHNY, CDR2 SVGAGI (reference sequence). V lost 0 bases and J lost 9, with 9 bases in between. The CDR3 is made up of 13 amino acids. CDR3 loop: CASSYSVTWPQHF. The CDR3 nucleotides read TGTGCCAGCAGTTACTCCGTGACATGGCCCCAGCATTTT.

J is TRBJ1-1 and V is TRBV7-2; D is uncertain. The CDR3 extends over 13 amino acids. V was clipped by 2 bases and J by 11 bases, with 15 bases between them. Germline loops: CDR1 SGHTA, CDR2 FQGNSA. Written as DNA, the CDR3 is TGTGCCAGCAGCTTATCGGGGTTAAGGGCGGCTTTCTTT. Residues: CASSLSGLRAAFF.

This chain connects TRBV7-6 to TRBJ2-5, with D possibly being TRBD2 (5 bases). Germline V gene sequence: CDR1 SGHVS, CDR2 FNYEAQ. This CDR3 spans 13 amino acids. Trimming stripped 5 bases from V and 6 bases from J, with 13 bases between. This chain's CDR3 is CASSPGVLKTQYF. The CDR3 bases are TGTGCCAGCAGCCCCGGGGTCCTGAAGACCCAGTACTTC.

The chain links TRBV7-6 to TRBJ1-1; no clear D. The germline gives CDR1 SGHVS, CDR2 FNYEAQ. This CDR3 is built from 14 residues. V lost 3 bases and J lost 1, with 9 bases in between. The CDR3 DNA sequence: TGTGCCAGCAGCTTTCTCCCGTCGAACACTGAAGCTTTCTTT. The encoded protein is CASSFLPSNTEAFF.

CDR3 protein: CASSLGLMGGQSDQPQHF. The CDR3 bases are TGCGCCAGCAGCTTGGGCTTAATGGGAGGGCAAAGCGATCAGCCCCAGCATTTT. The rearrangement uses TRBV5-1 and TRBJ1-5, with unresolved D. Trimming cost V 0 bases and J 5 bases, with 21 bases left between them. CDR3 length equals 18 residues. CDR1 SGHRS and CDR2 YFSETQ come from the germline V gene.

V usage is TRBV7-2 and J usage is TRBJ1-4, with 8 nucleotides matching TRBD1. Germline V gives CDR1 SGHTA, CDR2 FQGNSA. V shed 2 bases, J shed 7 bases, and the junction held 3 bases outside the gene matches. The CDR3 is made up of 14 amino acids. DNA for the CDR3: TGTGCCAGCAGCTTACAGCAGGGGGCTGAAAAACTGTTTTTT. This gives the protein CASSLQQGAEKLFF.

In the case of this clone: Other DNA sequences in this specimen translate into the identical CDR3. J is TRBJ1-1 and V is TRBV7-9; a weak D match, TRBD1 (5 bases). The CDR3 has 13 residues. Germline CDR1 SEHNR, CDR2 FQNEAQ (reference sequence). V dropped 3 bases and J dropped 2 bases, with 7 bases sitting between them. The CDR3 bases are TGTGCCAGCAGCTTGACAGTTAACACTGAAGCTTTCTTT. Protein: CASSLTVNTEAFF.

Here the CDR3 reads CATSRGRGGRSGTDTQYF. For the CDR3, the DNA is TGTGCCACCAGCAGGGGCCGGGGGGGCCGGTCCGGCACAGATACGCAGTATTTT. The J gene is TRBJ2-3, the V gene TRBV15, with 8 bases identical to TRBD2. After removal of 3 bases from V and 1 base from J, the junction contained 12 bases not matched to a gene. The CDR3 runs 18 residues. Germline CDR1 reads LNHNV; CDR2 reads YYDKDF (reference sequence).

The V gene is TRBV6-1, the J gene TRBJ1-1; the D gene is possibly TRBD1 (6 bases). The CDR3 sequence is 16 residues long. Germline loops: CDR1 MNHNS, CDR2 SASEGT. V lost 0 bases and J lost 3, with 14 bases in between. The CDR3 here is CASSEAGGGLDTEAFF. CDR3 bases: TGTGCCAGCAGTGAAGCCGGCGGGGGGCTCGACACTGAAGCTTTCTTT.

The genes are TRBV7-2 and TRBJ1-1, with a tentative D call TRBD1 (5 bases). The germline V and J ends were trimmed by 1 base and 13 bases, with 13 bases remaining between them. The CDR3 length is 12 residues. Per germline, CDR1 SGHTA and CDR2 FQGNSA. The CDR3 DNA follows: TGTGCCAGCAGCTTAGGACAGACGATTGGTTTCTTT. Residues: CASSLGQTIGFF.

The chain carries TRBV19 and TRBJ1-4; 10 bases are shared with TRBD1. The CDR3 covers 18 residues. Per the germline V gene, CDR1 is LNHDA and CDR2 is SQIVND (reference sequence). The junction had 12 bases not matched to a gene; V was cut back by 2 bases and J by 6 bases. CDR3: CASSIRTGGSDRHEKLFF. The CDR3, as DNA: TGTGCCAGTAGTATACGGACAGGGGGATCGGATCGGCATGAAAAACTGTTTTTT. Combining the CDR3 with reference TRBV19 and TRBJ1-4 gives the whole variable domain DGGITQSPKYLFRKEGQNVTLSCEQNLNHDAMYWYRQDPGQGLRLIYYSQIVNDFQKGDIAEGYSVSREKKESFPLTVTSAQKNPTAFYLCASSIRTGGSDRHEKLFFGSGTQLSVL.

This chain links TRBV2 with TRBJ1-6, with D tentatively TRBD1 (5 bases). From germline, CDR1 is SNHLY and CDR2 FYNNEI. V lost 9 bases and J lost 8, with 17 bases in between. This CDR3 spans 14 amino acids. In DNA form, the CDR3 reads TGTGCCAGGGGATCACGGGGGAATGATTCACCCCTCCACTTT. Translation gives CARGSRGNDSPLHF.

This chain uses TRBV18 with TRBJ1-4; D is ambiguous. The CDR3 runs to 14 residues. Trimming stripped 2 bases from V and 3 bases from J, with 7 bases between. Germline CDR1 reads KGHSH; CDR2 reads LQKENI. The CDR3 coding sequence is TGTGCCAGCTCACCATCACAGCCTAATGAAAAACTGTTTTTT. Its translation: CASSPSQPNEKLFF. Complete variable domain (other parts from reference TRBV18 and TRBJ1-4): NAGVMQNPRHLVRRRGQEARLRCSPMKGHSHVYWYRQLPEEGLKFMVYLQKENIIDESGMPKERFSAEFPKEGPSILRIQQVVRGDSAAYFCASSPSQPNEKLFFGSGTQLSVL.